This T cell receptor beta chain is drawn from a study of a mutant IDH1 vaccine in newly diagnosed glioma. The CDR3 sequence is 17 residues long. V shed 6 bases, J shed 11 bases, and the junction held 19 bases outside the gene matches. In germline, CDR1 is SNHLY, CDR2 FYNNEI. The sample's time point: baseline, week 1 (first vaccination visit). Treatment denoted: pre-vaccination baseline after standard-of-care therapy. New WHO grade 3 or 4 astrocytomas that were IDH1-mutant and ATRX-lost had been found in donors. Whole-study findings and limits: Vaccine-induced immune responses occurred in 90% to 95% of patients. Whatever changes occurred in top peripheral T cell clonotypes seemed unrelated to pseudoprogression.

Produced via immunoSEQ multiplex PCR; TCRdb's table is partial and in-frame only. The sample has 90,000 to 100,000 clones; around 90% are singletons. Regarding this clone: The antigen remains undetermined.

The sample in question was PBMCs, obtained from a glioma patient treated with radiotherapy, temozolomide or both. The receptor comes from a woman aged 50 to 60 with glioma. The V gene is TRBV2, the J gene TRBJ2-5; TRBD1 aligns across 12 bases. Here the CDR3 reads CASSPPGGTGGGGAQYF. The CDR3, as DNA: TGTGCCAGCAGCCCTCCGGGCGGGACAGGGGGCGGAGGGGCGCAGTACTTC. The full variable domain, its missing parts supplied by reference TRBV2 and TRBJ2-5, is EPEVTQTPSHQVTQMGQEVILRCVPISNHLYFYWYRQILGQKVEFLVSFYNNEISEKSEIFDDQFSVERPDGSNFTLKIRSTKLEDSAMYFCASSPPGGTGGGGAQYFGPGTRLLVL.